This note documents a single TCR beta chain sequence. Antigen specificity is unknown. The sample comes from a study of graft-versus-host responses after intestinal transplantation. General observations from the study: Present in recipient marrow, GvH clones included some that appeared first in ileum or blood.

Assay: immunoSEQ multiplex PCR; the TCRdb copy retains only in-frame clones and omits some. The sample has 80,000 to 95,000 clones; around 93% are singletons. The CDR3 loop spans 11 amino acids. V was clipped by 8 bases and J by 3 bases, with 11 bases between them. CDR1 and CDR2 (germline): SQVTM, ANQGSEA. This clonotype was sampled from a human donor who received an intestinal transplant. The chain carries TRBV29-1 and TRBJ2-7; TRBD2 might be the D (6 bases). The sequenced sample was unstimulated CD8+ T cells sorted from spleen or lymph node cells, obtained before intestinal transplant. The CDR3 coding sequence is TGCAGCCTGCGGGACGGCTACGAGCAGTACTTC. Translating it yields CSLRDGYEQYF.